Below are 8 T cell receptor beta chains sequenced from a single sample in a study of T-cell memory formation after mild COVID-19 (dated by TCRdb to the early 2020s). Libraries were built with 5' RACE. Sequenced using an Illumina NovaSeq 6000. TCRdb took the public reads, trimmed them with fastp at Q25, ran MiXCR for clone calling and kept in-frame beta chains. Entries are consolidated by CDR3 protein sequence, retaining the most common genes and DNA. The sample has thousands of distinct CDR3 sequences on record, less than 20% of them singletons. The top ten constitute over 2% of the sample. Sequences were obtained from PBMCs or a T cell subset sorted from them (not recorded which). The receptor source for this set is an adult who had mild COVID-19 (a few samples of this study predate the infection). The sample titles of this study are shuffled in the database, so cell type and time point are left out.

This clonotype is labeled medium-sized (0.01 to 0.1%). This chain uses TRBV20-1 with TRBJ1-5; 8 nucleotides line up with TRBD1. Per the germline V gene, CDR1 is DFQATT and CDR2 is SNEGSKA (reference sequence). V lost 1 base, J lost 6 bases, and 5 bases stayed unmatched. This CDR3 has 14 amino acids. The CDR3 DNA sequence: TGCAGTGCTAGAGGACAGGGGCCCGGTCAGCCCCAGCATTTT. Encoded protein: CSARGQGPGQPQHF.

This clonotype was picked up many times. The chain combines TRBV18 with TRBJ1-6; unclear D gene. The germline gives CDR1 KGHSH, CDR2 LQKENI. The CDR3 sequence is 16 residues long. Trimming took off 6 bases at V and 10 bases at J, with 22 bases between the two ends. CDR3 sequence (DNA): TGTGCCAGCTCCCCCTCCAGTCCCATTGGGTTGTCACCCCTCCACTTT. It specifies CASSPSSPIGLSPLHF.

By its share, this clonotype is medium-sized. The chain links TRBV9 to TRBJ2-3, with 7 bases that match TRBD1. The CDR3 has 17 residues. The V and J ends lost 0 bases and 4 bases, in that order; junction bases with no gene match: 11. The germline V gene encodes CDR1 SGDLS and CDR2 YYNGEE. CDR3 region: CASSVALTLGGPDTQYF. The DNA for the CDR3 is TGTGCCAGCAGCGTAGCTCTGACTCTAGGGGGCCCAGATACGCAGTATTTT.

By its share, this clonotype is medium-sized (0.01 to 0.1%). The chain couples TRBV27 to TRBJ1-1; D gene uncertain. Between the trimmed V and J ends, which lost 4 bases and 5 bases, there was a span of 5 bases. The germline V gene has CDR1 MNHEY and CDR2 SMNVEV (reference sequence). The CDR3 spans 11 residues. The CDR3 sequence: CASSSRTEAFF. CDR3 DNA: TGTGCCAGCAGTTCCCGGACTGAAGCTTTCTTT.

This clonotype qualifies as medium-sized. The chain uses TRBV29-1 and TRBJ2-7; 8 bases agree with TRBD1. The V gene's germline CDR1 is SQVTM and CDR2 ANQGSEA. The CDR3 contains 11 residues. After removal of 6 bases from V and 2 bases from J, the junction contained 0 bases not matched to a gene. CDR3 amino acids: CSVQGAYEQYF. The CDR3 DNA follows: TGCAGCGTACAGGGGGCCTACGAGCAGTACTTC.

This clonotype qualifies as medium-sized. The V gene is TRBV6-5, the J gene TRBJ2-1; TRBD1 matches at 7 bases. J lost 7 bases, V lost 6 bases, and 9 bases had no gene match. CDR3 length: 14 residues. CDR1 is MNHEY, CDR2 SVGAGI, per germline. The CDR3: CASSPQGVGNEQFF. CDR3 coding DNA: TGTGCCAGCAGCCCCCAGGGGGTAGGGAATGAGCAGTTCTTC.

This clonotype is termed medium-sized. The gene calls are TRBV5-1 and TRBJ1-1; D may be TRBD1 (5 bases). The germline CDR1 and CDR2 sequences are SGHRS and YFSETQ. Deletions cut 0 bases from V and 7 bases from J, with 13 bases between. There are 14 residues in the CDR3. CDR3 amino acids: CASSLVGGGDEAFF. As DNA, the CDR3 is TGCGCCAGCAGCTTGGTTGGGGGTGGGGATGAAGCTTTCTTT.

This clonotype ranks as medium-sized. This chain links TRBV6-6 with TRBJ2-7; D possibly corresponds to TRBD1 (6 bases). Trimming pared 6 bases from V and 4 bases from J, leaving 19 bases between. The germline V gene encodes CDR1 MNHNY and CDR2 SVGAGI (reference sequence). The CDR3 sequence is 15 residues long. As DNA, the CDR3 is TGTGCCAGCAGCAGTCACTCCGGGACAAAGTACGAGCAGTACTTC. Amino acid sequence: CASSSHSGTKYEQYF.